The table lists the clone carrying this T cell receptor beta chain with a few counts. Its antigen is not known. This CDR3 is 17 amino acids long. Trimming shortened V by 2 bases and J by 0 bases, and 16 bases separated the two germline ends. Germline CDR1 is LNHDA and CDR2 is SQIVND (reference sequence). Time point of the sample: newly diagnosed GD, antithyroid drugs for less than 3 months. Extracted PBMC RNA gave rise to the TCR library. Combining iRepertoire HTBI primers with Arm-PCR of CDR3 regions, the authors built TCR beta libraries. TCRdb reprocessed the multiplex PCR reads via MiXCR and lists one record per CDR3 protein. The sample lists hundreds of thousands of distinct CDR3 sequences, roughly 15% occurring once. The data derive from a study of regulatory T cells in long-lasting Graves disease. Study-wide findings and caveats: Persistent disease was associated with favored TRBV28 usage and with favored use of TRBJ1-2 and TRBJ2-5. Accuracy might have suffered from few samples. Persistent patients shared more public clonotypes (approximately 2,700) than newly diagnosed patients (approximately 960).

This receptor was taken from a female donor with Graves disease. Sequencing used peripheral blood mononuclear cells (PBMCs), obtained at new diagnosis, from a patient treated with antithyroid drugs. The chain is built from TRBV19 and TRBJ1-1; maybe TRBD1 (6 bases). The CDR3 spells CASSISYGGEVNTEAFF. Here the CDR3 DNA reads TGTGCCAGTAGTATATCGTACGGGGGCGAGGTGAACACTGAAGCTTTCTTT.